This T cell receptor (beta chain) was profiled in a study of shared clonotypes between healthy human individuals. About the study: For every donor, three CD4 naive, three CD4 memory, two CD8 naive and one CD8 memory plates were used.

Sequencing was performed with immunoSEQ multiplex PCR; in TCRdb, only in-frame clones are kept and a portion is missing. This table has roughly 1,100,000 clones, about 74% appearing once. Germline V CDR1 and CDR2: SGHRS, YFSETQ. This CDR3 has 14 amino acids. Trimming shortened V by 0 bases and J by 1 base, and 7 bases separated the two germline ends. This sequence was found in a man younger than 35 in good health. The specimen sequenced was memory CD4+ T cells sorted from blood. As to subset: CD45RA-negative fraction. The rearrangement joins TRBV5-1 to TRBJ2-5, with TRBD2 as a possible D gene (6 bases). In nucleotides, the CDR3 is TGCGCCAGCAGCTTGGGGGACTTCCAAGAGACCCAGTACTTC. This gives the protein CASSLGDFQETQYF.